At least ten counts were recorded for the clone carrying this TCR beta chain. This sample stems from a study of T-cell reconstitution after alpha-beta-depleted transplantation in children. Preparation of the TCRbeta library used unique molecular identifiers. Using its own MiXCR run on the PCR reads, TCRdb lists one record per CDR3 protein. Of over 200,000 distinct CDR3 sequences in the sample, about a tenth were seen once. The CDR3 runs to 13 residues. Per germline, CDR1 DFQATT and CDR2 SNEGSKA (reference sequence). V trimming: 4 bases; J trimming: 3 bases; junction bases outside the gene matches: 2. This TCR was sampled from a child under two years old with acute myeloid leukemia, due to receive a stem cell transplant. J is TRBJ1-3 and V is TRBV20-1, with 8 nucleotides matching TRBD1. The material was PBMCs, obtained before TCRalphabeta/CD19-depleted stem cell transplant. The CDR3 DNA reads as TGCAGTGCTACAGGGGGCGGTGGAAACACCATATATTTT. As protein: CSATGGGGNTIYF.